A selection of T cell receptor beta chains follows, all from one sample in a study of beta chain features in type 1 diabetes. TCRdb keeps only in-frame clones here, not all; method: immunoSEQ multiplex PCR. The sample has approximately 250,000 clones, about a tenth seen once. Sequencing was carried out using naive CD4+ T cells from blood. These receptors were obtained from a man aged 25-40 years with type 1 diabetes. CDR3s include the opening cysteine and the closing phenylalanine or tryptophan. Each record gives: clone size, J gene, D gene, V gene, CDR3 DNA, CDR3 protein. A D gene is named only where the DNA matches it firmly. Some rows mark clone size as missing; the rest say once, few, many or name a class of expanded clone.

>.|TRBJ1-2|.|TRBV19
TGTGCCAGTAGTATTGACAGCAACTATGGCTACACCTTC
CASSIDSNYGYTF
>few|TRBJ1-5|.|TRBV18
TGTGCCAGCTCACTCGAGAGTGGGCGAAATCAGCCCCAGCATTTT
CASSLESGRNQPQHF
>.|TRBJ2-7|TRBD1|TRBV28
TGTGCCAGCAGTTGGCGACAGGGGTACCACGAGCAGTACTTC
CASSWRQGYHEQYF
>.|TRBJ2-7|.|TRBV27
TGTGCCAGCAGTTTTAGGGGGTCCTACGAGCAGTACTTC
CASSFRGSYEQYF
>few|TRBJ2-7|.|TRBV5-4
TGTGCCAGCAGCGCGAGGGGCGGGGCTACCTACGAGCAGTACTTC
CASSARGGATYEQYF
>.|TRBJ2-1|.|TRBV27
TGTGCCAGCAGTCCACAGGGATACAATGAGCAGTTCTTC
CASSPQGYNEQFF
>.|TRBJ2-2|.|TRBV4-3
TGCGCCAGCAGCCAAGAGTACAGGATGAACACCGGGGAGCTGTTTTTT
CASSQEYRMNTGELFF
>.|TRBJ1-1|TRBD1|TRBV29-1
TGCAGCGTGACGGGACAGGGGAACACTGAAGCTTTCTTT
CSVTGQGNTEAFF
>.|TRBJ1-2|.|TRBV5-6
TGTGCCAGCAGCTTGGGCCGGACGGGAGGCTACACCTTC
CASSLGRTGGYTF
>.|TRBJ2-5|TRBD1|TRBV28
TGTGCCAGCAGTTCACTCGACAGGGGGTTGGAGACCCAGTACTTC
CASSSLDRGLETQYF
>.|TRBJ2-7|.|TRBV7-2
TGTGCCAGCAGCTTAGGGTCTTCTGTCCCAGTCGAGTACTTC
CASSLGSSVPVEYF
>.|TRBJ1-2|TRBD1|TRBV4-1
TGCGCCAGCAGCCAAGGAAGAGGGGGCAACTATGGCTACACCTTC
CASSQGRGGNYGYTF
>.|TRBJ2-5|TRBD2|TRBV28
TGTGCCAGCAGTCCGGGTGGTAGCGGGGCAGAGACCCAGTACTTC
CASSPGGSGAETQYF
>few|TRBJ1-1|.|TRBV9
TGTGCCAGCAGCCGTGGGAGGTGGGACACTGAAGCTTTCTTT
CASSRGRWDTEAFF
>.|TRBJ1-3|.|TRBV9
TGTGCCAGCAGCGTAGGACTACACTCGGGGACTGGAAACACCATATATTTT
CASSVGLHSGTGNTIYF
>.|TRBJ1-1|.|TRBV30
TGTGCCTGGAACACAGGGACTGAAGCTTTCTTT
CAWNTGTEAFF
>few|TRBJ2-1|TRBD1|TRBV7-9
TGTGCCAGCAGCTTGGGACAGCGAAATGAGCAGTTCTTC
CASSLGQRNEQFF
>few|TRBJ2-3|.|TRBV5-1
TGCGCCACCTCCACGACCGGGATCAGGGGAGATACGCAGTATTTT
CATSTTGIRGDTQYF
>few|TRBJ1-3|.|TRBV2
TGTGCCAGCAGAGACTTCGGACACCCTGGAAACACCATATATTTT
CASRDFGHPGNTIYF
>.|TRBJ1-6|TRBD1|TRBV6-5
TGTGCCAGCAGTTACCTTACGACAGGGAGGAATTCACCCCTCCACTTT
CASSYLTTGRNSPLHF
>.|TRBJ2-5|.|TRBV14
TGTGCCAGCAGCCAAAGAATCAGGGCGGTGCGAGAGACCCAGTACTTC
CASSQRIRAVRETQYF
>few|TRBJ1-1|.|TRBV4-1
TGCGCCAGCAGCTATGATGCCGGGGAAGCTTTCTTT
CASSYDAGEAFF